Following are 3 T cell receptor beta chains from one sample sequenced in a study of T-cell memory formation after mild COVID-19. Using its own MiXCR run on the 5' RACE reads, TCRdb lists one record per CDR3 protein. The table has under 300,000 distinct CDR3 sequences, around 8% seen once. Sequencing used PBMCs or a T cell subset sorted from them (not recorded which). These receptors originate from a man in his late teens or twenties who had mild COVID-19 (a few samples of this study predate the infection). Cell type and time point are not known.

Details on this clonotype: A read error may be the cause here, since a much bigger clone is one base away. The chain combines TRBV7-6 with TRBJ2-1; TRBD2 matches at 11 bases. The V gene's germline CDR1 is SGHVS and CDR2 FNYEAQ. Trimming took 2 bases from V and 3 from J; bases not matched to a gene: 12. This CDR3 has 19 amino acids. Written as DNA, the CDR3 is TGTGCCAGCAGCTTATACCCCCTGACTAGCGGGGTTATCTACAATGAGCAGTTCTTC. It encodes CASSLYPLTSGVIYNEQFF.

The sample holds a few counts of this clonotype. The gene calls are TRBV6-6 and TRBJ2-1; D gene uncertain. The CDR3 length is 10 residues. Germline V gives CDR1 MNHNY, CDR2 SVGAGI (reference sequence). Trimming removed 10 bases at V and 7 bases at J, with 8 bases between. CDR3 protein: CATHGNEQFF. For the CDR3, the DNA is TGTGCCACCCACGGGAATGAGCAGTTCTTC.

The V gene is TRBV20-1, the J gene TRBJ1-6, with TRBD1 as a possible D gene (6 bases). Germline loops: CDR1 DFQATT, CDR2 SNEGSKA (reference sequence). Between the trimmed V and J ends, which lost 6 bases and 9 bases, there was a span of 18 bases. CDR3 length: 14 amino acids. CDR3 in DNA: TGCAGTGCAACGACTAGGGGGTGGGGTTCACCCCTCCACTTT. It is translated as CSATTRGWGSPLHF.